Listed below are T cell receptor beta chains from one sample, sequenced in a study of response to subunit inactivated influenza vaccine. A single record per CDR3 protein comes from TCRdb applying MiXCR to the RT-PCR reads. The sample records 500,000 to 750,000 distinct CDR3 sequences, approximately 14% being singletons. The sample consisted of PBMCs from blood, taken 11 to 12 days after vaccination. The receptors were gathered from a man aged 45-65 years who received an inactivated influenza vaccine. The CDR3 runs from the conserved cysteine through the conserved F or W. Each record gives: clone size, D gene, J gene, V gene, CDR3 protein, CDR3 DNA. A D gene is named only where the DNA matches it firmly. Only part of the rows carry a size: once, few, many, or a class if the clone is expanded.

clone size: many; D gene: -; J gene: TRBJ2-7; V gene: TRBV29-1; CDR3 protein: CSVEEGSYEQYF; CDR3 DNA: TGCAGCGTTGAAGAGGGTTCCTACGAGCAGTACTTC
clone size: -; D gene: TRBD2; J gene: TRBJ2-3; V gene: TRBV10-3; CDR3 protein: CAISDGSGGYGGRDTQYF; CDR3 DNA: TGTGCCATCAGTGATGGTAGCGGGGGATACGGGGGTCGGGATACGCAGTATTTT
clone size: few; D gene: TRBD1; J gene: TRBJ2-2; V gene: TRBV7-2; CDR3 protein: CASSPLGQGAAGELFF; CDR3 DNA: TGTGCCAGCAGCCCACTCGGACAGGGGGCGGCCGGGGAGCTGTTTTTT
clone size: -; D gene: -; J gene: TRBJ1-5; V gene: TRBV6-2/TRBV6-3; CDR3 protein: CASSYSYQPQHF; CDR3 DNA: TGTGCCAGCAGTTACTCGTATCAGCCCCAGCATTTT
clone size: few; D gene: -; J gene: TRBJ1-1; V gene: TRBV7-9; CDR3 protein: CASSLRGGGAFF; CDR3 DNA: TGTGCCAGCAGCTTAAGAGGCGGGGGAGCTTTCTTT
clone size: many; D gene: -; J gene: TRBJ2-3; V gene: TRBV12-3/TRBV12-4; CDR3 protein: CASSSVTATSTDTQYF; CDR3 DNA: TGTGCCAGCAGTTCGGTGACAGCCACTAGCACAGATACGCAGTATTTT
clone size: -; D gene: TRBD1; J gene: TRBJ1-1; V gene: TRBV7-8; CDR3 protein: CASSAGGLNTEAFF; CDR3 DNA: TGTGCCAGCAGCGCAGGGGGCTTGAACACTGAAGCTTTCTTT
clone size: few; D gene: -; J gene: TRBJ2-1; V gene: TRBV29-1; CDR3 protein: CSVEYPPQDNEQFF; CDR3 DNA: TGCAGCGTTGAATACCCCCCACAGGACAATGAGCAGTTCTTC
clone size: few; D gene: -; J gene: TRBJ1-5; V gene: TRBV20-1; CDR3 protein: CSARGGAGNQPQHF; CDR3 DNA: TGCAGTGCTAGGGGGGGCGCGGGCAATCAGCCCCAGCATTTT
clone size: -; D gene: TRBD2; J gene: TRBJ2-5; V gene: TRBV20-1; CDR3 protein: CSASGLAWYQETQYF; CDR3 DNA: TGCAGTGCTTCCGGACTAGCGTGGTACCAAGAGACCCAGTACTTC
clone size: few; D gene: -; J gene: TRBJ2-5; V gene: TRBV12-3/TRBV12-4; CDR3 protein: CASIICETQYF; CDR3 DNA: TGTGCCAGCATTATCTGTGAGACCCAGTACTTC
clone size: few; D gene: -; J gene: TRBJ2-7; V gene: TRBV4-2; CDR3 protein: CASSQPGTSSYEQYF; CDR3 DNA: TGTGCCAGCAGCCAACCCGGGACTTCGTCCTACGAGCAGTACTTC
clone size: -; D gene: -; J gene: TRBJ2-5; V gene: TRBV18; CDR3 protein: CASVALGPAETQYF; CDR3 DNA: TGTGCCAGCGTTGCACTTGGTCCAGCAGAGACCCAGTACTTC
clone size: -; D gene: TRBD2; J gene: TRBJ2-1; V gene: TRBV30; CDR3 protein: CAFTSLSGRAWDEQFF; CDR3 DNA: TGTGCCTTTACCTCCCTGAGCGGGAGGGCCTGGGATGAGCAGTTCTTC
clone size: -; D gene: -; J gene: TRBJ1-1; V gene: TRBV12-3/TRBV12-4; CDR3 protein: CASSYGRGNTEAFF; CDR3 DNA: TGTGCCAGCAGTTATGGTCGGGGGAACACTGAAGCTTTCTTT
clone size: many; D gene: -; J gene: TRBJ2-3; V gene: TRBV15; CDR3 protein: CATSRSRETITDTQYF; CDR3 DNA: TGTGCCACCAGCAGGAGCCGAGAGACGATTACAGATACGCAGTATTTT
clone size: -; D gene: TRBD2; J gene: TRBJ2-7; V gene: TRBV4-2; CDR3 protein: CASSHAQGLAGYEQYF; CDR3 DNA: TGTGCCAGCAGCCATGCCCAAGGACTAGCGGGCTACGAGCAGTACTTC
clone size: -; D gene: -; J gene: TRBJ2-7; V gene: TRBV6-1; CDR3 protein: CASSSGGGSLNLYEQYF; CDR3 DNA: TGTGCCAGCAGCTCAGGAGGGGGGTCCCTTAATCTCTACGAGCAGTACTTC
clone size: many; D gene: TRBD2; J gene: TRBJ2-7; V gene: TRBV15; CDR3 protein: CATSQVAGPYEQYF; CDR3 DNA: TGTGCCACTTCCCAGGTAGCGGGACCCTACGAGCAGTACTTC
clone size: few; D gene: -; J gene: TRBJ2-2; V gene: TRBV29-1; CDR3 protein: CSAKGLSNTGELFF; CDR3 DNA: TGCAGCGCCAAGGGGCTTTCGAACACCGGGGAGCTGTTTTTT
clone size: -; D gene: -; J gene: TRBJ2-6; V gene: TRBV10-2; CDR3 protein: CASSFANVLTF; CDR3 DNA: TGCGCCAGTTCCTTTGCCAACGTCCTGACTTTC
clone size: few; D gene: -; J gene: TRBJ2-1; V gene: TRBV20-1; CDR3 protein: CSARGRSTGYNEQFF; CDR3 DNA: TGCAGTGCTAGGGGACGGTCGACGGGATACAATGAGCAGTTCTTC
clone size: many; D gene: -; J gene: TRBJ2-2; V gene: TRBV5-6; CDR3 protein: CASTVVRGGELFF; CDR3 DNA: TGTGCCAGCACCGTAGTGCGGGGCGGGGAGCTGTTTTTT
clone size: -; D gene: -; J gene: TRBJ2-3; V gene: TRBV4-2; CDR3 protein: CASSQVEGRRSTDTQYF; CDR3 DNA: TGTGCCAGCAGCCAAGTTGAGGGCAGGAGGAGCACAGATACGCAGTATTTT
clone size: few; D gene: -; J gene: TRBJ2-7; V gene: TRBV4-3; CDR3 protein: CASSQVYQTYEQYF; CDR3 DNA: TGCGCCAGCAGCCAAGTATATCAAACCTACGAGCAGTACTTC
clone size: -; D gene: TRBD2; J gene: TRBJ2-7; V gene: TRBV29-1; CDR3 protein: CSVEDRGAGGNYEQYF; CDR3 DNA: TGCAGCGTTGAAGATCGAGGAGCGGGAGGGAACTACGAGCAGTACTTC
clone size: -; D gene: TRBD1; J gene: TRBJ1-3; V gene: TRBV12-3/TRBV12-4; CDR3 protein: CASSLQGASSGNTIYF; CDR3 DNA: TGTGCCAGCAGTTTGCAGGGGGCAAGCTCTGGAAACACCATATATTTT
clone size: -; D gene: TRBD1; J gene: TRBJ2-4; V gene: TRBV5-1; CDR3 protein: CASSSLTGQLNIQYF; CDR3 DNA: TGCGCCAGCAGCTCCTTAACGGGACAGCTAAACATTCAGTACTTC
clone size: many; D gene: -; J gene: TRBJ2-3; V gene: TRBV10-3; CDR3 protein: CAISTMIADTQYF; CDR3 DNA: TGTGCCATCAGTACGATGATTGCAGATACGCAGTATTTT
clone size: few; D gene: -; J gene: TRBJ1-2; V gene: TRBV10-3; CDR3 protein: CAIKGQGKDNYGYTF; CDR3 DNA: TGTGCCATCAAGGGGCAGGGGAAAGATAACTATGGCTACACCTTC
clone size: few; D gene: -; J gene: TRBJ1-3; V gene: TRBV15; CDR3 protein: CATSRDRQGTGNTIYF; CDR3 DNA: TGTGCCACCAGCAGAGATCGGCAGGGTACTGGAAACACCATATATTTT
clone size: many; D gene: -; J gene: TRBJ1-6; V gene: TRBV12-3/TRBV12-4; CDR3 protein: CASSFTGYNSPLHF; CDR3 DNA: TGTGCCAGCAGTTTCACGGGTTATAATTCACCCCTCCACTTT
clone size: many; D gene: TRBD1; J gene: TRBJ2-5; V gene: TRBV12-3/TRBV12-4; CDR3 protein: CASTVDRGETQYF; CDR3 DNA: TGTGCCAGCACTGTGGACAGGGGGGAGACCCAGTACTTC
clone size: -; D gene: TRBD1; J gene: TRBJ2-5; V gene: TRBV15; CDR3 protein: CATSRDLGTVETQYF; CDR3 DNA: TGTGCCACCAGCAGAGATTTGGGGACAGTAGAGACCCAGTACTTC
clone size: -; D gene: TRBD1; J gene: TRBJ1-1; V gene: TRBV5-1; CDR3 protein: CASSLGQVPLMNTEAFF; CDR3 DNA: TGCGCCAGCAGCTTAGGACAGGTACCATTAATGAACACTGAAGCTTTCTTT
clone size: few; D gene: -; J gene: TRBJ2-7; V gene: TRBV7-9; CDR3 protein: CASSGANYEQYF; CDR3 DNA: TGTGCCAGCAGTGGGGCGAACTACGAGCAGTACTTC
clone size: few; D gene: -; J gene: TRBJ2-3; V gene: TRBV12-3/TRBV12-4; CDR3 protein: CASSFDLRDTQYF; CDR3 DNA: TGTGCCAGCAGTTTCGATTTAAGGGATACGCAGTATTTT
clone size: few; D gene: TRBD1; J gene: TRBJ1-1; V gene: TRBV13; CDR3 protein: CASSSTPRGDTEAFF; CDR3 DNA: TGTGCCAGCAGCTCCACGCCCAGGGGGGACACTGAAGCTTTCTTT
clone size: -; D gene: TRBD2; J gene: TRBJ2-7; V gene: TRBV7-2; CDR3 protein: CASSLEVGRAYEQYF; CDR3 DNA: TGTGCCAGCAGCTTAGAGGTCGGGAGGGCCTACGAGCAGTACTTC
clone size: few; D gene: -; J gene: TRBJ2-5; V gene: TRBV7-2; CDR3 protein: CASSLAELPFRTQYF; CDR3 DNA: TGTGCCAGCAGCTTAGCGGAGCTCCCCTTTAGGACCCAGTACTTC
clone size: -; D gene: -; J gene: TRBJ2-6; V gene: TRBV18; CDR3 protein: CASSDTGPSGANVLTF; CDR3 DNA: TGTGCCAGCTCAGACACAGGGCCCTCTGGGGCCAACGTCCTGACTTTC
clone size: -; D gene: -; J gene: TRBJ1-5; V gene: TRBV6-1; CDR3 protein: CASSGGSPNQPQHF; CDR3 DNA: TGTGCCAGCTCAGGAGGGAGCCCCAATCAGCCCCAGCATTTT
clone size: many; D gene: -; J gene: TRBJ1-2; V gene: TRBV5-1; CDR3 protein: CASSLVRGSNYGYTF; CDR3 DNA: TGCGCCAGCAGCTTGGTTCGTGGGTCTAACTATGGCTACACCTTC
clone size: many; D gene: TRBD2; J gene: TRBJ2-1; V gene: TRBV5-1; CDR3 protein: CASSLGGRALNEQFF; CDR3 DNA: TGCGCCAGCAGCTTGGGCGGGAGGGCCCTCAATGAGCAGTTCTTC
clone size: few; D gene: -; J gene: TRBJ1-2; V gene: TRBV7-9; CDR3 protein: CASSFETSNYGYTF; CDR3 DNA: TGTGCCAGCAGCTTCGAAACGAGTAACTATGGCTACACCTTC
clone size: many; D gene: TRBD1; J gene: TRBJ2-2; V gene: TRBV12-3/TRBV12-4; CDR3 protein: CASSPGQGETGELFF; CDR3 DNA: TGTGCCAGCAGTCCGGGACAGGGAGAAACCGGGGAGCTGTTTTTT
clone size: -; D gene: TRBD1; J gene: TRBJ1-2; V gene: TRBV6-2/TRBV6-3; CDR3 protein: CASSYGDSYGYTF; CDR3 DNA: TGTGCCAGCAGTTACGGGGACAGCTATGGCTACACCTTC
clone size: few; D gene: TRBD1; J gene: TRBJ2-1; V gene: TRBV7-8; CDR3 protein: CASSLQGALGEQFF; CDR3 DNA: TGTGCCAGCAGCTTACAGGGGGCGCTTGGTGAGCAGTTCTTC
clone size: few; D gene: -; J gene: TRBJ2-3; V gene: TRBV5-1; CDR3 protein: CASSLGSRGLTDTQYF; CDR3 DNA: TGCGCCAGCAGCTTGGGTAGCCGGGGCCTCACAGATACGCAGTATTTT
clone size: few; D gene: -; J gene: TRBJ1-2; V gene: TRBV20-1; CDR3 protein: CSGAGGYGYTF; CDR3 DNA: TGCAGTGGTGCCGGGGGCTATGGCTACACCTTC
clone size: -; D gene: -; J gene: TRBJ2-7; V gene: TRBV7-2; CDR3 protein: CASSQPGTTGAYF; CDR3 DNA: TGTGCCAGCAGCCAACCCGGGACCACGGGCGCCTACTTC
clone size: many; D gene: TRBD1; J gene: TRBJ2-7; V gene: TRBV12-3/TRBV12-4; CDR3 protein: CASRGTGRAYEQYF; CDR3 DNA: TGTGCCAGCAGAGGGACAGGGAGGGCCTACGAGCAGTACTTC
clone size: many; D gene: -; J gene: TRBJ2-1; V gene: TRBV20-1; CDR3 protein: CSASGGHSYNEQFF; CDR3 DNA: TGCAGTGCTAGTGGAGGGCACTCCTACAATGAGCAGTTCTTC
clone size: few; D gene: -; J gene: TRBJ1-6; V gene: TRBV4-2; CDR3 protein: CASSQDLQGKGIRFNSPLHF; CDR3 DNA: TGTGCCAGCAGCCAAGATCTTCAGGGAAAGGGGATTCGTTTTAATTCACCCCTCCACTTT
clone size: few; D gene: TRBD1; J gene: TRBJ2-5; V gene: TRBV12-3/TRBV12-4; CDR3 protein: CASRRTGASQETQYF; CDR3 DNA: TGTGCCAGCAGACGGACAGGGGCGAGCCAAGAGACCCAGTACTTC